The present T cell receptor beta chain was sequenced within a study of CD8+CD57+ T cells in acquired aplastic anemia. Overall study context: Across the sorted CD4+ and CD8+ cells, DNA amounts averaged approximately 3.1 ug.

TCR beta VDJ combinations and CDR3 sequences were profiled from genomic DNA. TCRdb analysed the reads with MiXCR anew, one entry per CDR3 protein. The data contain some 170,000 distinct CDR3 sequences, approximately 40% of them singletons. Germline CDR1 reads MNHEY; CDR2 reads SMNVEV (reference sequence). V was clipped by 3 bases and J by 6 bases, with 12 bases between them. This CDR3 spans 13 amino acids. In its sample, this clonotype was seen many times. The chain is built from TRBV27 and TRBJ2-7; D is ambiguous. The sequenced sample was sorted CD4+, CD8+, or CD8+CD57+ T cells (not recorded which) from PBMCs. The TCR comes from a human donor in good health. Written as DNA, the CDR3 is TGTGCCAGCAGTTTCACGCCACTGGGCGAGCAGTACTTC. This gives the protein CASSFTPLGEQYF.